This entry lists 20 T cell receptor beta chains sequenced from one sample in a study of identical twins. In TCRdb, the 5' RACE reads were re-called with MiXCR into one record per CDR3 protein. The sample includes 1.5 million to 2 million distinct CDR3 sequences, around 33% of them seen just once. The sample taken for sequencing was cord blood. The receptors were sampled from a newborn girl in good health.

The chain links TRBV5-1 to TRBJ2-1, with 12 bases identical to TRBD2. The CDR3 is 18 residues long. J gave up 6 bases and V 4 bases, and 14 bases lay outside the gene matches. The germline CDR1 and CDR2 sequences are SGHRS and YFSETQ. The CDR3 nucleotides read TGCGCCAGCAGCCCCCTGACTAGCGGGAGAACGCTTGGCAATGAGCAGTTCTTC. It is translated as CASSPLTSGRTLGNEQFF.

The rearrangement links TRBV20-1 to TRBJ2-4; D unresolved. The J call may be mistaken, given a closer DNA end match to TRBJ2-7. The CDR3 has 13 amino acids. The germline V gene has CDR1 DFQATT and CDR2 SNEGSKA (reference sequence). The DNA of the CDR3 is TGCAGTGCTAGATTTACTCTCCCCTACGAGCAGTACTTC. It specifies CSARFTLPYEQYF.

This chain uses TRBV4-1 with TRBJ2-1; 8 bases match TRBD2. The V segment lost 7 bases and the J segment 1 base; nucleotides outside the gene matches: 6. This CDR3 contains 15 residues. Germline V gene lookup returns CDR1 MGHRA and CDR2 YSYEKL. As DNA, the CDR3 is TGCGCCAGCAAAAGCGGGAGAAGGTCCTACAATGAGCAGTTCTTC. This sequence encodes CASKSGRRSYNEQFF.

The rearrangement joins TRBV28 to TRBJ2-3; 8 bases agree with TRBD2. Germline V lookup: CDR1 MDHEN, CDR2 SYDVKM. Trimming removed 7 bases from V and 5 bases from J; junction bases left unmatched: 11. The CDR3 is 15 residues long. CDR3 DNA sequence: TGTGCCAGCACTCCTATCGGGACTAGTAAAGATACGCAGTATTTT. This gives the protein CASTPIGTSKDTQYF. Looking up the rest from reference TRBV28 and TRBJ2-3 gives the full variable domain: DVKVTQSSRYLVKRTGEKVFLECVQDMDHENMFWYRQDPGLGLRLIYFSYDVKMKEKGDIPEGYSVSREKKERFSLILESASTNQTSMYLCASTPIGTSKDTQYFGPGTRLTVL.

The DNA of the CDR3 is TGTGCCAGCAGCTTGCCCGGGACAGGGTTGGACAATGAGCAGTTCTTC. This gives the protein CASSLPGTGLDNEQFF. The chain employs TRBV5-8 and TRBJ2-1; 9 positions agree with TRBD1. V lost 1 base to trimming and J lost 5 bases; unmatched junction nucleotides: 7. CDR3 length: 16 residues. Germline CDR1 and CDR2: SGHTS and YDEGEE.

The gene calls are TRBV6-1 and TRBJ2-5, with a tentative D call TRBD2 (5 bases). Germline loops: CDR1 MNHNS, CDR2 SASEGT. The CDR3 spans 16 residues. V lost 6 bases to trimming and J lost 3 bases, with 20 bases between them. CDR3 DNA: TGTGCCAGCAGAAAGACTAACACCTTAGTAAAAGAGACCCAGTACTTC. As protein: CASRKTNTLVKETQYF.

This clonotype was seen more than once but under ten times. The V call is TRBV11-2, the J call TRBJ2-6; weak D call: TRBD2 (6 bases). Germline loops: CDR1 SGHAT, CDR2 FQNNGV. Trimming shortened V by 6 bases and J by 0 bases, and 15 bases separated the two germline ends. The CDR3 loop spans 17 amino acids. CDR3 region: CASRRDHWISGANVLTF. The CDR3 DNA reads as TGTGCCAGCAGGCGGGACCACTGGATCTCTGGGGCCAACGTCCTGACTTTC.

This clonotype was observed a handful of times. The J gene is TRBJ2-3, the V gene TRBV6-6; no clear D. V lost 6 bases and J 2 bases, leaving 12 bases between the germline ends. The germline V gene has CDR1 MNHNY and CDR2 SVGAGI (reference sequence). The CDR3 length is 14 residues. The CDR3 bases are TGTGCCAGCAGCCCAGTCGGATTCACAGATACGCAGTATTTT. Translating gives CASSPVGFTDTQYF.

CDR3 amino acids: CASSFQHFPGQRDTQYF. CDR3 in DNA: TGTGCCAGCAGTTTCCAACATTTCCCGGGACAGCGGGATACGCAGTATTTT. V usage is TRBV12-3 or TRBV12-4 and J usage is TRBJ2-3; 7 bases are a match to TRBD1. This CDR3 contains 17 residues. V lost 3 bases to trimming and J lost 6 bases; unmatched junction nucleotides: 15.

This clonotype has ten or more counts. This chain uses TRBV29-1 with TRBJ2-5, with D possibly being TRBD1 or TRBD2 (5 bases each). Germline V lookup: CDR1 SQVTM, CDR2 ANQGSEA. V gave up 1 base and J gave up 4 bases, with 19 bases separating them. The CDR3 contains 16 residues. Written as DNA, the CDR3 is TGCAGCGTTGAAGGCATCAGGGACCCCACCCCAGAGACCCAGTACTTC. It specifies CSVEGIRDPTPETQYF.

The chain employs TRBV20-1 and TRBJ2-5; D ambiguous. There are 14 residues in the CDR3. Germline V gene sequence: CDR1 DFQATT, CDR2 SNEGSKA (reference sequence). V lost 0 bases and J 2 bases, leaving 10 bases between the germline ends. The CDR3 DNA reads TGCAGTGCTAGAGATCCCAACGGACAAGAGACCCAGTACTTC. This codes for CSARDPNGQETQYF.

The CDR3 loop is CSARKRENTQYF. Here the CDR3 DNA reads TGCAGTGCTCGGAAAAGGGAAAATACGCAGTATTTT. The gene calls are TRBV20-1 and TRBJ2-3; D is undetermined. The CDR3 contains 12 residues. In germline, CDR1 is DFQATT, CDR2 SNEGSKA (reference sequence). The ends were cut back, 5 bases at V and 7 bases at J, with 13 bases in the middle.

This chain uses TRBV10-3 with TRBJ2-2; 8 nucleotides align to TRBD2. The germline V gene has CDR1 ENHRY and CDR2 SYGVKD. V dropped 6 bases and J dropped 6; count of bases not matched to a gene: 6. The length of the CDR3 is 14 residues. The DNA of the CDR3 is TGTGCCATCAGCCAAGGACTAGCACCCGGGGAGCTGTTTTTT. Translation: CAISQGLAPGELFF.

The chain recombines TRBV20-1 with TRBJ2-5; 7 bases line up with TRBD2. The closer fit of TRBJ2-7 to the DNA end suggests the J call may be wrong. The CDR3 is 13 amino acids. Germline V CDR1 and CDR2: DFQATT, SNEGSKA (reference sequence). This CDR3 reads CSARLASGYEQYF. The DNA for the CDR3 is TGCAGTGCCCGGTTGGCTAGCGGCTACGAGCAGTACTTC.

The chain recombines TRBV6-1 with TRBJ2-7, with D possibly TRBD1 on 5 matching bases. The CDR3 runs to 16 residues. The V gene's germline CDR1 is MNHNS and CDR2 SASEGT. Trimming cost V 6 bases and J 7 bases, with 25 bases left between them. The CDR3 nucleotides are TGTGCCAGCAGCCTATCATTCGATTGGACACGTACTGAGCAGTACTTC. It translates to CASSLSFDWTRTEQYF.

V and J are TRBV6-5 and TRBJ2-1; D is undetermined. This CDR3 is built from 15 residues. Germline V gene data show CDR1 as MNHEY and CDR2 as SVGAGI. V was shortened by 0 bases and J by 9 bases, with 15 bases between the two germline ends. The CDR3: CASSYSRKVPTEQFF. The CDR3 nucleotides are TGTGCCAGCAGTTACTCCCGAAAAGTCCCGACTGAGCAGTTCTTC.

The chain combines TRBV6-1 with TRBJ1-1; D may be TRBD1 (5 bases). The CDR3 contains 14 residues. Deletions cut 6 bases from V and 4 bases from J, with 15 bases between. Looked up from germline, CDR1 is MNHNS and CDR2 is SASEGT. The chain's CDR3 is CASSAQGRSTEAFF. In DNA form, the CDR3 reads TGTGCCAGCAGCGCCCAGGGCCGTTCCACTGAAGCTTTCTTT.

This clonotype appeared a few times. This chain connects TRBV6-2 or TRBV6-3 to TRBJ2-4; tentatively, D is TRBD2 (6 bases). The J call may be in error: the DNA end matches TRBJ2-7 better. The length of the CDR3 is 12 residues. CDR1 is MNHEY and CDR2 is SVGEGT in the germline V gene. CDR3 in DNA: TGTGCCAGCGAAGGAACTAGCTTCGAGCAGTACTTC. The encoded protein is CASEGTSFEQYF.

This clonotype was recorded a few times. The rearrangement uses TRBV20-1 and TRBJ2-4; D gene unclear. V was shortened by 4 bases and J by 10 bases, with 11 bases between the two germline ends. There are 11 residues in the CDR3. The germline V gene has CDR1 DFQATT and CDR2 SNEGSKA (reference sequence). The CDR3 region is CSAITTPIQYF. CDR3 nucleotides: TGCAGTGCTATTACGACTCCAATTCAGTACTTC.

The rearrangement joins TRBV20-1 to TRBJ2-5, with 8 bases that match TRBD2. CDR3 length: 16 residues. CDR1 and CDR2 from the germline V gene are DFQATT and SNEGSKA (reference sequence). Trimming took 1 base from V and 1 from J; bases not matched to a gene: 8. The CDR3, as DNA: TGCAGTGCTAGAGTCGGACTAGCCTATTCCCAAGAGACCCAGTACTTC. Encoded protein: CSARVGLAYSQETQYF.